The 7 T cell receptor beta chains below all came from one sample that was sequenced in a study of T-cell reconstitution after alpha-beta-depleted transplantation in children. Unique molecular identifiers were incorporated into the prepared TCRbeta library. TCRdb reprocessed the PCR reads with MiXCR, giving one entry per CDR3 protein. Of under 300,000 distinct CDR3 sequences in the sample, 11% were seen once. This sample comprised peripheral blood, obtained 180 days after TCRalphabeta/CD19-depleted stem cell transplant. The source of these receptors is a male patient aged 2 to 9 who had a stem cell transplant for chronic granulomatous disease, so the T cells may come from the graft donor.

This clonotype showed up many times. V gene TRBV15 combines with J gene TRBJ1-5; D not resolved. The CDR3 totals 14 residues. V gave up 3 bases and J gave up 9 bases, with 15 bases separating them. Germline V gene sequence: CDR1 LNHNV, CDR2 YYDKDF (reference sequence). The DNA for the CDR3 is TGTGCCACCAGCAGCGACCGACATGAGGGGCCCCAGCATTTT. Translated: CATSSDRHEGPQHF. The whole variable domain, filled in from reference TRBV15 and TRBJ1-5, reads DAMVIQNPRYQVTQFGKPVTLSCSQTLNHNVMYWYQQKSSQAPKLLFHYYDKDFNNEADTPDNFQSRRPNTSFCFLDIRSPGLGDTAMYLCATSSDRHEGPQHFGDGTRLSIL.

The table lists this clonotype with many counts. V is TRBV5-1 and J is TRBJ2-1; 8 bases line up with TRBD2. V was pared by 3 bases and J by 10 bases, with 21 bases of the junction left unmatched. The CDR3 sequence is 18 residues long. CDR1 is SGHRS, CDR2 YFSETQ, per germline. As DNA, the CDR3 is TGCGCCAGCAGCTCCCCGGGGGTGGGGCGGAGCGGGAGATGGGAGCAGTTCTTC. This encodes CASSSPGVGRSGRWEQFF.

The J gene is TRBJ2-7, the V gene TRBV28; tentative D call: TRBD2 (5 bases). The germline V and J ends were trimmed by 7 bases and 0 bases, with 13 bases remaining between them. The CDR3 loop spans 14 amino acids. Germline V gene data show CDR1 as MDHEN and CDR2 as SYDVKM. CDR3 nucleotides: TGTGCCAGCACCACTATCGGGGTCTCCTACGAGCAGTACTTC. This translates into CASTTIGVSYEQYF.

For the CDR3, the DNA is TGTGCCAGCAGTGGGGACAGGGTAGGCACTGAAGCTTTCTTT. It encodes CASSGDRVGTEAFF. The chain links TRBV6-1 to TRBJ1-1, with 9 positions matching TRBD1. The CDR3 is 14 amino acids. The V segment lost 4 bases and the J segment 4 bases; nucleotides outside the gene matches: 4. CDR1 and CDR2 from the germline V gene are MNHNS and SASEGT.

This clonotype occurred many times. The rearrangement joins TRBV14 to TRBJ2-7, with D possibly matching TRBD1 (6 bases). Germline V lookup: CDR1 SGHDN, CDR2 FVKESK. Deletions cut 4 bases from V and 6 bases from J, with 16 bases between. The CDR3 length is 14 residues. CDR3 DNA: TGTGCCAGCAGCCCTAGACTCCAGGGGACCGAGCAGTACTTC. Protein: CASSPRLQGTEQYF.

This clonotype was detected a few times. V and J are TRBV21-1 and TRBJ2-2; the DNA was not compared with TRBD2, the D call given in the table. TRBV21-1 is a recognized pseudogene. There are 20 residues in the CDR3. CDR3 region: CASSRFDRHGTSGNTGELFF. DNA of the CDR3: TGTGCCAGCAGCAGGTTTGACAGGCACGGGACTAGCGGGAACACCGGGGAGCTGTTTTTT.

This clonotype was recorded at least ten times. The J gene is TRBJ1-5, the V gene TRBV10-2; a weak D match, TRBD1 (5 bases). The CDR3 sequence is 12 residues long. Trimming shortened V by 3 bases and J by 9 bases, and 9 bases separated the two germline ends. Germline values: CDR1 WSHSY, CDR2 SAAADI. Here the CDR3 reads CASSDRAAPQHF. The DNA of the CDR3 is TGCGCCAGCAGTGACAGGGCGGCGCCCCAGCATTTT.